This T cell receptor beta chain was obtained from a study of T cell repertoires in aging, cancer and after chemotherapy. Amplification of TCR beta used genomic DNA extracted from peripheral blood. This CDR3 spans 15 amino acids. With 0 bases clipped from V and 3 bases from J, the junction kept 5 bases outside the gene matches. The germline V gene has CDR1 MNHEY and CDR2 SVGAGI. By share, this clonotype counts as medium-sized. TRB rearrangements spanning V, D and J were amplified using mixed TRB-A/B primers. TCRdb re-analysed the multiplex PCR reads in MiXCR, keeping a single row per CDR3 protein. The sample carries about 6,400 distinct CDR3 sequences, roughly a fifth recorded once.

The TCR was taken from a human donor with a blood cancer. This chain connects TRBV6-5 to TRBJ2-7; TRBD1 matches at 7 bases. Material: blood. DNA for the CDR3: TGTGCCAGCAGTTACTCACAAGGACAGGACTACGAGCAGTACTTC. Residues: CASSYSQGQDYEQYF.